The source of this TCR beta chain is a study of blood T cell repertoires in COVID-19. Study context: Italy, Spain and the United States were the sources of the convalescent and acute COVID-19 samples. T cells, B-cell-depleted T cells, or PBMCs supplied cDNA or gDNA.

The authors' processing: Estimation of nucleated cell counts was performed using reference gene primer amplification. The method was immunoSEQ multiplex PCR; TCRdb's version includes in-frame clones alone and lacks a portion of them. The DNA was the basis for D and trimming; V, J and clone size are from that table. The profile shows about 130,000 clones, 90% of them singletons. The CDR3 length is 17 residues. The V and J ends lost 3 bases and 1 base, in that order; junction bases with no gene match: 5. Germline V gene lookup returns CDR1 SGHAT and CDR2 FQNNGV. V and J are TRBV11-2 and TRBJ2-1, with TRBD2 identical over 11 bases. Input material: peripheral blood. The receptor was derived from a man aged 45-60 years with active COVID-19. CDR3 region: CASSFTSGRLSYNEQFF. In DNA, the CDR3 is TGTGCCAGCAGCTTTACTAGCGGGAGATTATCCTACAATGAGCAGTTCTTC.